The 28 T cell receptor beta chains below were found in one sample sequenced in a study of blood T cell repertoires in COVID-19 (TCRdb year 2020). Receptor libraries were prepared by the immunoSEQ multiplex PCR assay. TCRdb holds this immuneACCESS table with in-frame rearrangements only. Some clones are missing; in checked studies, unresolved V genes explain under half, and the rest has no known cause. Within this sample are 200,000 to 250,000 clones, with 85% of them counted one time only. The top ten clonotypes cover around 0.98% of the sample. Specimen: peripheral blood. The receptor set was obtained from a man aged 40-49 years with acute or convalescent COVID-19.

In this sample, this clone turned up once. The gene calls are TRBV6-2 or TRBV6-3 and TRBJ2-1; TRBD2 matches 10 bases. Germline trimming cut 2 bases from V and 3 bases from J; bases unmatched to any gene: 13. The CDR3 is 19 amino acids. CDR1 is MNHEY and CDR2 is SVGEGT in the germline V gene. CDR3 region: CASSYGGLAASSVYNEQFF. CDR3 in DNA: TGTGCCAGCAGTTACGGTGGACTAGCGGCAAGTTCCGTCTACAATGAGCAGTTCTTC.

The chain uses TRBV3-1 (or the pseudogene TRBV3-2) and TRBJ2-7, with 10 bases fitting TRBD2. V was pared by 4 bases and J by 6 bases, with 3 bases of the junction left unmatched. The CDR3 is made up of 13 amino acids. Germline CDR1 reads LGHDT; CDR2 reads YNNKEL (reference sequence). The CDR3 sequence: CASSPSGGFEQYF. Written as DNA, the CDR3 is TGTGCCAGCAGCCCTAGCGGGGGTTTCGAGCAGTACTTC.

The chain joins TRBV18 to TRBJ2-1; D possibly corresponds to TRBD1 (6 bases). V was pared by 5 bases and J by 3 bases, with 8 bases between. There are 13 residues in the CDR3. Germline V CDR1 and CDR2: KGHSH, LQKENI. In DNA, the CDR3 is TGTGCCAGCTCAACGACAGGCTACAATGAGCAGTTCTTC. It encodes CASSTTGYNEQFF.

The chain links TRBV11-2 to TRBJ2-2; TRBD1 matches 8 bases. The junction had 10 bases not matched to a gene; V was cut back by 5 bases and J by 5 bases. CDR3 length: 16 amino acids. The germline CDR1 and CDR2 sequences are SGHAT and FQNNGV. The CDR3: CASSLMTGEVTGELFF. The CDR3 DNA follows: TGTGCCAGCAGCCTAATGACAGGGGAGGTAACCGGGGAGCTGTTTTTT.

J is TRBJ1-2 and V is TRBV7-2; TRBD1 agrees at 8 bases. The ends lost 6 bases at V and 7 bases at J; junction bases unmatched: 10. This CDR3 is 14 amino acids long. The germline gives CDR1 SGHTA, CDR2 FQGNSA. Written as DNA, the CDR3 is TGTGCCAGCAGACCCCCGGACAGGGAGGTTGGCTACACCTTC. Its protein is CASRPPDREVGYTF.

This chain uses TRBV19 with TRBJ2-1; 9 bases are shared with TRBD1. V lost 4 bases and J lost 6; bases outside the gene matches: 7. CDR3 size: 15 residues. Germline V gives CDR1 LNHDA, CDR2 SQIVND (reference sequence). CDR3 bases: TGTGCCAGTAGTACTCGCGGGACAGGGTCCAATGAGCAGTTCTTC. It is translated as CASSTRGTGSNEQFF.

The chain carries TRBV5-6 and TRBJ2-7, with a possible D match to TRBD1 (6 bases). Germline CDR1 is SGHDT and CDR2 is YYEEEE. The CDR3 has 15 residues. Trimming pared 0 bases from V and 1 base from J, leaving 11 bases between. In nucleotides, the CDR3 is TGTGCCAGCAGCTTGGCCGGGACACCTTCCTACGAGCAGTACTTC. Translating gives CASSLAGTPSYEQYF.

This sequence joins TRBV2 and TRBJ2-1; D possibly corresponds to TRBD2 (6 bases). V lost 7 bases and J 7 bases, leaving 20 bases between the germline ends. The germline V gene has CDR1 SNHLY and CDR2 FYNNEI. The CDR3 spans 15 residues. CDR3 protein: CASNLGGPGMNEQFF. CDR3 in DNA: TGTGCCAGCAACCTCGGAGGGCCGGGGATGAATGAGCAGTTCTTC. Based on the CDR3 plus reference TRBV2 and TRBJ2-1, the full variable domain is EPEVTQTPSHQVTQMGQEVILRCVPISNHLYFYWYRQILGQKVEFLVSFYNNEISEKSEIFDDQFSVERPDGSNFTLKIRSTKLEDSAMYFCASNLGGPGMNEQFFGPGTRLTVL.

This clone has just one count. The chain is built from TRBV23-1 and TRBJ2-3; D is possibly TRBD1 (5 bases). TRBV23-1 is classed as an ORF, of uncertain function. The CDR3 spans 17 residues. With 5 bases removed from V and 4 bases from J, the gap between germline ends came to 22 bases. CDR3 loop: CASSMSSVKQGADTQYF. CDR3 DNA sequence: TGCGCCAGCAGTATGAGTTCGGTTAAACAAGGGGCAGATACGCAGTATTTT.

The rearrangement uses TRBV9 and TRBJ1-1; 7 nucleotides align to TRBD1. The trim removed 4 bases at V and 10 bases at J, leaving 13 bases unmatched. From germline, CDR1 is SGDLS and CDR2 YYNGEE. The CDR3 is 14 residues long. The chain's CDR3 is CASSPRPGQSSAFF. The CDR3 region has the DNA TGTGCCAGCAGCCCTCGACCGGGACAGTCCTCAGCTTTCTTT.

The chain carries TRBV28 and TRBJ1-1; weak D call: TRBD1 (6 bases). CDR3 size: 13 residues. From germline, CDR1 is MDHEN and CDR2 SYDVKM. Trimming stripped 5 bases from V and 11 bases from J, with 18 bases between. In nucleotides, the CDR3 is TGTGCCAGCAGTCAACCGGGACAAGGACTGGCTTTCTTT. This gives the protein CASSQPGQGLAFF.

The rearrangement links TRBV3-1 (or the pseudogene TRBV3-2) to TRBJ1-1, with no clear D. CDR1 and CDR2 from the germline V gene are LGHDT and YNNKEL (reference sequence). This CDR3 is built from 14 residues. V lost 4 bases to trimming and J lost 2 bases, with 11 bases between them. Written as DNA, the CDR3 is TGTGCCAGCAGCCCCCCCAGAAGTAACACTGAAGCTTTCTTT. This translates into CASSPPRSNTEAFF.

This clone has a handful of counts. The genes are TRBV6-5 and TRBJ1-1, with 10 bases lining up with TRBD1. The J segment lost 9 bases and the V segment lost 4 bases, leaving 11 bases of the junction unmatched. The germline CDR1 and CDR2 sequences are MNHEY and SVGAGI. The CDR3 has 15 amino acids. The DNA of the CDR3 is TGTGCCAGCAGTTCCCCTTGGACAGGGGGACTTCAAGCTTTCTTT. Translating gives CASSSPWTGGLQAFF.

This clone was observed a single time. V is TRBV20-1 and J is TRBJ2-7, with D perhaps matching TRBD1 (6 bases). The CDR3 is made up of 10 amino acids. From germline, CDR1 is DFQATT and CDR2 SNEGSKA (reference sequence). CDR3 loop: CRTGAYEQYF. The CDR3 nucleotides are TGCAGGACAGGCGCCTACGAGCAGTACTTC.

The chain employs TRBV5-1 and TRBJ2-3; TRBD2 matches 8 bases. The junction had 8 bases not matched to a gene; V was cut back by 2 bases and J by 0 bases. CDR3 size: 17 residues. Germline V CDR1 and CDR2: SGHRS, YFSETQ. The chain's CDR3 is CASSFIPTSASTDTQYF. The CDR3 region has the DNA TGCGCCAGCAGCTTCATACCGACTAGCGCAAGCACAGATACGCAGTATTTT.

V usage is TRBV19 and J usage is TRBJ1-3, with 8 bases matching TRBD1. Germline lookup yields CDR1 LNHDA and CDR2 SQIVND (reference sequence). The CDR3 is 16 amino acids. Trimming took 7 bases from V and 4 from J; bases not matched to a gene: 12. CDR3 sequence: CASTSLPGGAGNTIYF. CDR3 in DNA: TGTGCCAGTACCTCTCTACCAGGGGGCGCGGGAAACACCATATATTTT.

CDR3 bases: TGTGCCTTCACCGGGACAGGGAACTATGGCTACACCTTC. It specifies CAFTGTGNYGYTF. The chain combines TRBV30 with TRBJ1-2, with 9 bases fitting TRBD1. From germline, CDR1 is GTSNPN and CDR2 SVGIG (reference sequence). This CDR3 comprises 13 residues. V gave up 7 bases and J gave up 2 bases; unmatched junction bases: 5. The full variable domain, completed using reference TRBV30 and TRBJ1-2, is SQTIHQWPATLVQPVGSPLSLECTVEGTSNPNLYWYRQAAGRGLQLLFYSVGIGQISSEVPQNLSASRPQDRQFILSSKKLLLSDSGFYLCAFTGTGNYGYTFGSGTRLTVV.

This clone was seen a single time. This chain's CDR3 is CASSVIPDGGTEAFF. The CDR3 DNA reads as TGTGCCAGCAGCGTCATCCCGGACGGAGGAACTGAAGCTTTCTTT. V gene TRBV9 combines with J gene TRBJ1-1, with D hard to call. Trimming cost V 2 bases and J 5 bases, with 16 bases left between them. The CDR3 is 15 amino acids. Germline values: CDR1 SGDLS, CDR2 YYNGEE.

The chain employs TRBV24-1 and TRBJ1-5; 12 bases map to TRBD1. V shed 7 bases, J shed 6 bases, and the junction held 12 bases outside the gene matches. Germline CDR1 and CDR2: KGHDR and SFDVKD. The length of the CDR3 is 17 residues. The CDR3 loop is CATSKSPGQGAGQPQHF. In DNA, the CDR3 is TGTGCCACCAGCAAATCACCGGGACAGGGGGCGGGTCAGCCCCAGCATTTT.

This chain links TRBV4-1 with TRBJ2-1; tentative D call: TRBD2 (6 bases). Germline V CDR1 and CDR2: MGHRA, YSYEKL. This CDR3 has 13 residues. The ends were cut back, 3 bases at V and 4 bases at J, with 7 bases in the middle. In nucleotides, the CDR3 is TGCGCCAGCAGCCATGCGGGGTACAATGAGCAGTTCTTC. Its translation is CASSHAGYNEQFF.

This chain joins TRBV5-4 and TRBJ2-1; perhaps TRBD2 as D (5 bases). Trimming removed 0 bases from V and 4 bases from J, with 14 bases in between. The CDR3 loop spans 16 amino acids. Germline CDR1 reads SGHNT; CDR2 reads YYREEE (reference sequence). The DNA of the CDR3 is TGTGCCAGCAGCTTGGGGTCCCCAGCGGTGTACAATGAGCAGTTCTTC. It yields the protein CASSLGSPAVYNEQFF.

The V call is TRBV5-6, the J call TRBJ2-1; possible D gene TRBD2, 5 bases. V gave up 2 bases and J gave up 8 bases, with 11 bases separating them. This CDR3 has 13 amino acids. Germline CDR1 and CDR2: SGHDT and YYEEEE. CDR3 sequence: CASSFSGRDEQFF. In DNA form, the CDR3 reads TGTGCCAGCAGCTTTTCGGGGAGAGATGAGCAGTTCTTC.

The rearrangement joins TRBV28 to TRBJ2-3, with D possibly TRBD2 on 7 matching bases. V was cut by 2 bases and J by 0 bases, with 15 bases left in between. The CDR3 is made up of 17 amino acids. Germline V gives CDR1 MDHEN, CDR2 SYDVKM. The CDR3 loop reads CASSLSRAGASTDTQYF. In DNA, the CDR3 is TGTGCCAGCAGTTTAAGTAGGGCGGGGGCGAGCACAGATACGCAGTATTTT.

The chain carries TRBV25-1 and TRBJ1-6; the D is unclear. The V gene's germline CDR1 is MGHDK and CDR2 SYGVNS. Deletions cut 7 bases from V and 7 bases from J, with 14 bases between. This CDR3 spans 14 amino acids. The CDR3 DNA is TGTGCCAGCATAGCGGGATCTAGCAATTCACCCCTCCACTTT. Translating it yields CASIAGSSNSPLHF.

The chain recombines TRBV11-2 with TRBJ2-5; D remains unclear. There are 11 residues in the CDR3. CDR1 SGHAT and CDR2 FQNNGV come from the germline V gene. V was shortened by 5 bases and J by 9 bases, with 10 bases between the two germline ends. CDR3 loop: CASSLAEAQYF. CDR3 sequence (DNA): TGTGCCAGCAGCCTCGCTGAGGCCCAGTACTTC.

The rearrangement uses TRBV18 and TRBJ2-3, with a possible D match to TRBD2 (6 bases). There are 12 residues in the CDR3. Trimming took 2 bases from V and 7 from J, leaving 7 bases between them. Germline CDR1 KGHSH, CDR2 LQKENI. The chain's CDR3 is CASSPAGNTQYF. In DNA, the CDR3 is TGTGCCAGCTCACCAGCGGGAAATACGCAGTATTTT.

The rearrangement links TRBV28 to TRBJ2-3; 12 nucleotides match TRBD2. The CDR3 has 18 amino acids. The trim removed 1 base at V and 3 bases at J, leaving 8 bases unmatched. Germline lookup yields CDR1 MDHEN and CDR2 SYDVKM. The CDR3 sequence is CASSLYPRLAGETDTQYF. The CDR3 region has the DNA TGTGCCAGCAGTTTATACCCTAGACTAGCGGGGGAGACAGATACGCAGTATTTT.

This clone came up a few times. The rearrangement links TRBV10-2 to TRBJ1-1; 7 bases agree with TRBD1. This CDR3 has 15 amino acids. Germline-derived CDR1 and CDR2 are WSHSY and SAAADI. The trim removed 5 bases at V and 2 bases at J, leaving 8 bases unmatched. The CDR3 DNA is TGCGCCAGCAGTCCAGCGTACAGGGGCAACACTGAAGCTTTCTTT. It translates to CASSPAYRGNTEAFF.